This is a list of T cell receptor beta chains from one sample in a study of T and B cells in COVID-19 patients. TCRdb used MiXCR to reprocess the multiplex PCR reads, holding one entry per CDR3 protein. The data contain 8,000 to 10,000 distinct CDR3 sequences, approximately 33% of them singletons. Sequencing used blood. The receptors come from a human donor who had recovered from COVID-19. The CDR3 runs from the conserved cysteine through the conserved F or W. The order of the fields is J gene, clone size, D gene, V gene, CDR3 DNA, CDR3 protein. D genes are given only for firm matches. Clone size is not always given. Where it is, it says once, few, many or a class for expanded clones.

j_call: TRBJ2-7
clone_size: few
d_call: .
v_call: TRBV5-6
cdr3_nt: TGTGCCAGCAGCTTGGTCCGGGACGAGCAGTACTTC
cdr3_aa: CASSLVRDEQYF

j_call: TRBJ1-2
clone_size: .
d_call: .
v_call: TRBV5-1
cdr3_nt: TGCGCCAGCAGCACCTACGGGGGTGGCTACACCTTC
cdr3_aa: CASSTYGGGYTF

j_call: TRBJ1-2
clone_size: .
d_call: .
v_call: TRBV20-1
cdr3_nt: TGCAGTGCCAACGTAGGCTCCGGGGTCGGCTACACCTTC
cdr3_aa: CSANVGSGVGYTF

j_call: TRBJ1-1
clone_size: few
d_call: .
v_call: TRBV6-1
cdr3_nt: TGTGCCAGCAGAAAACACCCGCAACACGAGAACACTGAAGCTTTCTTT
cdr3_aa: CASRKHPQHENTEAFF

j_call: TRBJ1-1
clone_size: .
d_call: TRBD1
v_call: TRBV12-3/TRBV12-4
cdr3_nt: TGTGCCAGCAGTACACCACAGGGGTGGGCTTTCTTT
cdr3_aa: CASSTPQGWAFF

j_call: TRBJ1-6
clone_size: .
d_call: .
v_call: TRBV5-1
cdr3_nt: TGCGCCAGCAGCTCGGCAGAGGGCTCCAATTCACCCCTCCACTTT
cdr3_aa: CASSSAEGSNSPLHF

j_call: TRBJ1-2
clone_size: .
d_call: TRBD1
v_call: TRBV10-3
cdr3_nt: TGTGCCATCAGTGAAGAGGGGGCGAGGGATGGCTACACCTTC
cdr3_aa: CAISEEGARDGYTF

j_call: TRBJ2-7
clone_size: .
d_call: TRBD2
v_call: TRBV27
cdr3_nt: TGTGCCAGCAGTCTCCGGACTAGCGGGGGTGACGTGTCCTACGAGCAGTACTTC
cdr3_aa: CASSLRTSGGDVSYEQYF

j_call: TRBJ2-1
clone_size: medium-sized
d_call: TRBD1
v_call: TRBV12-3/TRBV12-4
cdr3_nt: TGTGCCAGCAGCCCCCGGGACAGGGGATACAATGAGCAGTTCTTC
cdr3_aa: CASSPRDRGYNEQFF

j_call: TRBJ1-1
clone_size: .
d_call: .
v_call: TRBV27
cdr3_nt: TGTGCCAGCAGTATGTATGGGATAAACACTGAAGCTTTCTTT
cdr3_aa: CASSMYGINTEAFF

j_call: TRBJ2-7
clone_size: few
d_call: TRBD1
v_call: TRBV10-3
cdr3_nt: TGTGCCATCAGTGAGGGGCAGGGGGCCTACGAGCAGTACTTC
cdr3_aa: CAISEGQGAYEQYF

j_call: TRBJ1-2
clone_size: .
d_call: .
v_call: TRBV6-5
cdr3_nt: TGTGCCAGCAGTTACTTAATGTTGGGGGGCAGGACGAATAACTATGGCTACACCTTC
cdr3_aa: CASSYLMLGGRTNNYGYTF

j_call: TRBJ2-1
clone_size: .
d_call: .
v_call: TRBV12-3/TRBV12-4
cdr3_nt: TGTGCCAGCAGTTTCAGGGGCCCGTTGATAATCTACAATGAGCAGTTCTTC
cdr3_aa: CASSFRGPLIIYNEQFF

j_call: TRBJ2-2
clone_size: few
d_call: TRBD2
v_call: TRBV4-2
cdr3_nt: TGTGCCAGCAGCCAAGCGCGGGTGGGGAGCGGGGGGTTCACCGGGGAGCTGTTTTTT
cdr3_aa: CASSQARVGSGGFTGELFF

j_call: TRBJ2-3
clone_size: medium-sized
d_call: .
v_call: TRBV12-3/TRBV12-4
cdr3_nt: TGTGCCAGCAGTTTAGTTGAGGGCCCAGTGGATACGCAGTATTTT
cdr3_aa: CASSLVEGPVDTQYF

j_call: TRBJ2-7
clone_size: .
d_call: .
v_call: TRBV6-1
cdr3_nt: TGTGCCAGCATCAGAGACAGTCCCCCCTACGAGCAGTACTTC
cdr3_aa: CASIRDSPPYEQYF

j_call: TRBJ2-1
clone_size: few
d_call: .
v_call: TRBV6-1
cdr3_nt: TGTGCCAGCAGCACCCTTCTGGGGGCATACAATGAGCAGTTCTTC
cdr3_aa: CASSTLLGAYNEQFF

j_call: TRBJ1-6
clone_size: medium-sized
d_call: .
v_call: TRBV7-6
cdr3_nt: TGTGCCAGCAGCTTAGTCAGCGCGGGGGGCGGTAATTCACCCCTCCACTTT
cdr3_aa: CASSLVSAGGGNSPLHF

j_call: TRBJ2-1
clone_size: medium-sized
d_call: TRBD2
v_call: TRBV29-1
cdr3_nt: TGCAGCGTAAAACTAGCGGGGTCCTACAATGAGCAGTTCTTC
cdr3_aa: CSVKLAGSYNEQFF

j_call: TRBJ1-2
clone_size: .
d_call: .
v_call: TRBV6-2/TRBV6-3
cdr3_nt: TGTGCCAGCAGCCTACAGATCATTGGGAGTGGCTACACCTTC
cdr3_aa: CASSLQIIGSGYTF

j_call: TRBJ1-2
clone_size: .
d_call: .
v_call: TRBV7-5
cdr3_nt: .
cdr3_aa: CISVPAAPPGQGSNYGYTF

j_call: TRBJ2-1
clone_size: few
d_call: .
v_call: TRBV7-9
cdr3_nt: TGTGCCAGCAGCCGGGGGGCCAACGGAGGGCAGTTCTTC
cdr3_aa: CASSRGANGGQFF

j_call: TRBJ1-3
clone_size: once
d_call: TRBD1
v_call: TRBV6-1
cdr3_nt: TGTGCCAGCAGTCCCATTCCCGGGACAGCAGTCTTGGTGGGTGGAAACACCATATATTTT
cdr3_aa: CASSPIPGTAVLVGGNTIYF

j_call: TRBJ2-7
clone_size: medium-sized
d_call: TRBD1
v_call: TRBV29-1
cdr3_nt: TGCAGCGTGACAGGGACCTACGAGCAGTACTTC
cdr3_aa: CSVTGTYEQYF

j_call: TRBJ2-1
clone_size: .
d_call: TRBD2
v_call: TRBV6-1
cdr3_nt: TGTGCCAGCTCCTACTCCGGGACTAGCGGGGCGGTATCCTACAATGAGCAGTTCTTC
cdr3_aa: CASSYSGTSGAVSYNEQFF

j_call: TRBJ1-4
clone_size: .
d_call: TRBD1
v_call: TRBV6-5
cdr3_nt: TGTGCCAGCAGTTCGCAGACAGGGGCGAATGAAAAACTGTTTTTT
cdr3_aa: CASSSQTGANEKLFF

j_call: TRBJ1-3
clone_size: few
d_call: .
v_call: TRBV6-6
cdr3_nt: TGTGCCAGCAGTTCGGGAGCGCAGGCGATCTCTGGAAACACCATATATTTT
cdr3_aa: CASSSGAQAISGNTIYF